Presented here are 26 T cell receptor beta chains from one specimen sequenced in a study of CD8 T cell repertoires and HIV-1 epitope variants. Some clones are missing from TCRdb's copy, which holds only in-frame ones; the method was immunoSEQ multiplex PCR. This table has about 5,100 clones, 68% appearing once. These receptors have no identified antigens. Material: cultured CD8+ T cells derived from PBMCs. Receptors originate from a male donor with HIV.

V gene TRBV11-1 combines with J gene TRBJ2-3; a possible D gene is TRBD2 (5 bases). CDR3 size: 16 residues. CDR1 is SGHAT and CDR2 is FQDESV in the germline V gene (reference sequence). V lost 1 base and J lost 6, with 17 bases in between. The CDR3 is CASSLVPSLTGDTQYF. The CDR3 DNA reads TGTGCCAGCAGCTTAGTCCCTAGCCTAACTGGGGATACGCAGTATTTT.

The genes are TRBV27 and TRBJ2-2; 10 bases agree with TRBD2. With V trimmed by 4 bases and J by 2 bases, 10 bases remained unmatched. The germline CDR1 and CDR2 sequences are MNHEY and SMNVEV (reference sequence). The CDR3 contains 18 residues. The CDR3 protein is CASSSTTTSGNNTGELFF. CDR3 DNA: TGTGCCAGCAGTTCAACGACAACTAGCGGGAACAACACCGGGGAGCTGTTTTTT.

CDR3 nucleotides: TGTGCCAGCAGCCACCCCAAAGGGCTAGCGGGAGCCGGTGAGCAGTTCTTC. Its translation is CASSHPKGLAGAGEQFF. The chain combines TRBV11-1 with TRBJ2-1; the match to TRBD2 covers 10 bases. Per the germline V gene, CDR1 is SGHAT and CDR2 is FQDESV (reference sequence). The CDR3 is made up of 17 amino acids. Trimming removed 5 bases from V and 9 bases from J; junction bases left unmatched: 16.

In nucleotides, the CDR3 is TGTGCCAGCAGCTTAACCGAGTCCTACGAGCAGTACTTC. Translated: CASSLTESYEQYF. This chain joins TRBV5-4 and TRBJ2-7; no firm D call. The V and J ends lost 2 bases and 1 base respectively, with 7 bases between them. The length of the CDR3 is 13 residues. Germline CDR1 and CDR2: SGHNT and YYREEE (reference sequence).

This rearrangement joins TRBV21-1 to TRBJ1-2; the table assigns TRBD1, which was not confirmed against the DNA. TRBV21-1 is classified as a pseudogene. The CDR3 covers 18 residues. CDR3 bases: TGTGCCAGCAGCCCCCCAAAGCCGGGACAGGTTCCTAACTATGGCTACACCTTC. Translating it yields CASSPPKPGQVPNYGYTF.

This clone was seen a handful of times. The chain is built from TRBV6-6 and TRBJ2-7, with D possibly called TRBD1 or TRBD2 (5 bases each). The germline gives CDR1 MNHNY, CDR2 SVGAGI (reference sequence). The CDR3 has 13 amino acids. Trimming took 6 bases from V and 3 from J, leaving 12 bases between them. For the CDR3, the DNA is TGTGCCAGCAGACCTATTGGGGGCTACGAGCAGTACTTC. It codes for CASRPIGGYEQYF.

This clone was seen a few times. V is TRBV27 and J is TRBJ2-3, with 10 bases identical to TRBD2. Looked up from germline, CDR1 is MNHEY and CDR2 is SMNVEV (reference sequence). J was trimmed by 5 bases and V by 3 bases; bases with no gene match: 14. The CDR3 contains 18 residues. This chain's CDR3 is CASSFTTTRERGGDTQYF. CDR3 coding DNA: TGTGCCAGCAGTTTTACAACGACTAGGGAGCGGGGGGGAGATACGCAGTATTTT.

This chain joins TRBV30 and TRBJ1-2; no clear D gene. The V gene's germline CDR1 is GTSNPN and CDR2 SVGIG (reference sequence). The length of the CDR3 is 13 residues. Trimming cost V 2 bases and J 2 bases, with 9 bases left between them. CDR3 in amino acids: CAWSYNRNYGYTF. The DNA of the CDR3 is TGTGCCTGGAGTTATAACAGAAACTATGGCTACACCTTC. Based on the CDR3 plus reference TRBV30 and TRBJ1-2, the full variable domain is SQTIHQWPATLVQPVGSPLSLECTVEGTSNPNLYWYRQAAGRGLQLLFYSVGIGQISSEVPQNLSASRPQDRQFILSSKKLLLSDSGFYLCAWSYNRNYGYTFGSGTRLTVV.

The J gene is TRBJ2-5, the V gene TRBV2; 8 bases agree with TRBD1. The DNA end favors TRBJ2-7, so the J call may be wrong. The CDR3 consists of 14 residues. The germline gives CDR1 SNHLY, CDR2 FYNNEI. The CDR3 sequence: CASSEGTGTYEQYF. CDR3 bases: TGTGCCAGCAGTGAAGGGACAGGGACCTACGAGCAGTACTTC.

The J gene is TRBJ2-5, the V gene TRBV4-1; 7 positions agree with TRBD2. The V gene end was trimmed by 0 bases and the J gene end by 2 bases; junction bases not matched to a gene: 3. The CDR3 sequence is 15 residues long. Germline V gives CDR1 MGHRA, CDR2 YSYEKL. The CDR3 here is CASSQELARQETQYF. In nucleotides, the CDR3 is TGCGCCAGCAGCCAAGAACTAGCGAGACAAGAGACCCAGTACTTC.

This chain links TRBV19 with TRBJ2-3; 11 nucleotides align to TRBD2. The germline V gene encodes CDR1 LNHDA and CDR2 SQIVND (reference sequence). The ends lost 3 bases at V and 1 base at J; junction bases unmatched: 6. CDR3 length equals 17 residues. Here the CDR3 DNA reads TGTGCCAGTAGTATCTCACTAGCGGGAGAGGGCACAGATACGCAGTATTTT. Its protein product is CASSISLAGEGTDTQYF.

The chain combines TRBV14 with TRBJ2-5; D possibly corresponds to TRBD2 (6 bases). The ends were cut back, 1 base at V and 7 bases at J, with 13 bases in the middle. Per the germline V gene, CDR1 is SGHDN and CDR2 is FVKESK. CDR3 length equals 14 residues. The CDR3 loop reads CASSQVRGRGTQYF. In DNA, the CDR3 is TGTGCCAGCAGCCAAGTGCGGGGCCGGGGGACCCAGTACTTC.

The chain uses TRBV6-4 and TRBJ2-1, with 14 bases fitting TRBD2. Per germline, CDR1 MRHNA and CDR2 SNTAGT. V lost 5 bases, J lost 6 bases, and 3 bases stayed unmatched. This CDR3 spans 15 amino acids. The CDR3, as DNA: TGTGCCAGCAGTAACGGGACTAGCGGGAGCAATGAGCAGTTCTTC. This codes for CASSNGTSGSNEQFF.

The V call is TRBV9, the J call TRBJ2-3; D might be TRBD1 or TRBD2, each matching 7 bases. The CDR3 consists of 15 residues. V was clipped by 0 bases and J by 10 bases, with 18 bases between them. Germline lookup yields CDR1 SGDLS and CDR2 YYNGEE. The CDR3 region has the DNA TGTGCCAGCAGCGTAGGGCAGTCCGCAGGGGGGGCGCAGTATTTT. This gives the protein CASSVGQSAGGAQYF.

In this sample, this clone turned up a few times. The chain uses TRBV28 and TRBJ2-7, with no clear D. The CDR3 is 14 amino acids. V lost 4 bases and J 2 bases, leaving 12 bases between the germline ends. Germline-derived CDR1 and CDR2 are MDHEN and SYDVKM. The CDR3 is CASSSDVSAYEQYF. The CDR3 bases are TGTGCCAGCAGTTCAGATGTCTCGGCCTACGAGCAGTACTTC.

Note on this clone: At one end, the junction sequence differs from germline, possibly due to a read error. Written as DNA, the CDR3 is TGTGCTAGCAGCTTAGCGGGGGAAGAGGTGGAGGGCGAGCAGTACTTC. Translation gives CASSLAGEEVEGEQYF. The rearrangement joins TRBV7-7 to TRBJ2-7, with 9 bases matching TRBD2. The CDR3 runs 16 residues. The V gene's germline CDR1 is SSHAT and CDR2 FNYEAQ (reference sequence).

The chain employs TRBV6-1 and TRBJ1-1, with D possibly matching TRBD1 (5 bases). The CDR3 extends over 15 amino acids. CDR1 is MNHNS and CDR2 is SASEGT in the germline V gene. The V and J ends lost 5 bases and 4 bases respectively, with 17 bases between them. Written as DNA, the CDR3 is TGTGCCAGCAGTTCCATGGGGACCGGGAGCACTGAAGCTTTCTTT. Protein: CASSSMGTGSTEAFF.

The gene calls are TRBV28 and TRBJ2-1; D gene unclear. From germline, CDR1 is MDHEN and CDR2 SYDVKM. The germline V and J ends were trimmed by 3 bases and 7 bases, with 7 bases remaining between them. This CDR3 is 12 amino acids long. This CDR3 is CASSLGLNEQFF. The CDR3 nucleotides are TGTGCCAGCAGTTTGGGGTTAAATGAGCAGTTCTTC.

The chain is built from TRBV13 and TRBJ2-2; no definite D call. V gave up 1 base and J gave up 8 bases, with 8 bases separating them. The CDR3 has 13 amino acids. The germline V gene encodes CDR1 PRHDT and CDR2 FYEKMQ (reference sequence). The CDR3 DNA sequence: TGTGCCAGCAGCTTAGCCACAAGGGGGGAGCTGTTTTTT. It specifies CASSLATRGELFF.

The V gene is TRBV28, the J gene TRBJ2-5; TRBD1 aligns across 7 bases. Germline V CDR1 and CDR2: MDHEN, SYDVKM. The ends lost 6 bases at V and 1 base at J; junction bases unmatched: 8. This CDR3 region has 15 residues. CDR3 nucleotide sequence: TGTGCCAGCAGACCGACAGGGAAGCGCCAAGAGACCCAGTACTTC. The encoded protein is CASRPTGKRQETQYF. The complete variable domain, with remaining parts taken from reference TRBV28 and TRBJ2-5, reads DVKVTQSSRYLVKRTGEKVFLECVQDMDHENMFWYRQDPGLGLRLIYFSYDVKMKEKGDIPEGYSVSREKKERFSLILESASTNQTSMYLCASRPTGKRQETQYFGPGTRLLVL.

V usage is TRBV5-6 and J usage is TRBJ2-1, with 8 bases identical to TRBD2. Germline-derived CDR1 and CDR2 are SGHDT and YYEEEE. Losses at the gene ends were 4 bases for V and 5 bases for J; bases not matched to a gene: 8. The CDR3 contains 15 residues. The CDR3 nucleotides are TGTGCCAGCAGCACCGGGACTAGGAGCCACAATGAGCAGTTCTTC. Its protein product is CASSTGTRSHNEQFF.

The table lists this clone with a few counts. The chain has TRBV4-3 and TRBJ2-2; D unresolved. CDR3 length equals 14 residues. Trimming left V 0 bases short and J 1 base short, with 3 bases between. Germline V CDR1 and CDR2: LGHNA, YSLEER. CDR3 DNA: TGCGCCAGCAGCCAAGATGGGAACACCGGGGAGCTGTTTTTT. It translates to CASSQDGNTGELFF.

This sequence joins TRBV28 and TRBJ1-1; D ambiguous. Germline V lookup: CDR1 MDHEN, CDR2 SYDVKM. CDR3 length equals 12 residues. Trimming left V 3 bases short and J 5 bases short, with 7 bases between. The CDR3 sequence is CASSLEVTEAFF. CDR3 bases: TGTGCCAGCAGTTTGGAAGTGACTGAAGCTTTCTTT.

This clone has just a few counts. This chain links TRBV5-4 with TRBJ2-7, with 7 bases identical to TRBD2. V gave up 2 bases and J gave up 13 bases; unmatched junction bases: 9. This CDR3 spans 12 amino acids. Germline CDR1 and CDR2: SGHNT and YYREEE (reference sequence). This chain's CDR3 is CASSFGGGPFYF. The CDR3 nucleotides are TGTGCCAGCAGCTTCGGGGGAGGGCCATTTTACTTC.

This chain connects TRBV28 to TRBJ2-1, with TRBD2 matching 9 bases. The length of the CDR3 is 15 residues. V shed 1 base and J 7 bases; nucleotides not matched to a gene: 5. CDR1 and CDR2 from the germline V gene are MDHEN and SYDVKM. The CDR3 sequence: CASSLYAGGRNEQFF. For the CDR3, the DNA is TGTGCCAGCAGTTTATATGCGGGAGGGCGGAATGAGCAGTTCTTC. The variable domain in full, with the rest retrieved from reference TRBV28 and TRBJ2-1, is DVKVTQSSRYLVKRTGEKVFLECVQDMDHENMFWYRQDPGLGLRLIYFSYDVKMKEKGDIPEGYSVSREKKERFSLILESASTNQTSMYLCASSLYAGGRNEQFFGPGTRLTVL.

The chain employs TRBV6-6 and TRBJ2-3; D is undetermined. CDR3 length: 15 residues. Germline-derived CDR1 and CDR2 are MNHNY and SVGAGI (reference sequence). Trimming stripped 0 bases from V and 0 bases from J, with 7 bases between. Written as DNA, the CDR3 is TGTGCCAGCAGTTACTCGACACCTAGCACAGATACGCAGTATTTT. Its protein is CASSYSTPSTDTQYF.